Listed here are 2 T cell receptor beta chains from one sample, sequenced in a study of blood T cell repertoires in COVID-19. TCRdb's table, derived via immunoSEQ multiplex PCR, lists solely in-frame clones and lacks some. Altogether around 69,000 clones are present, around four fifths being singletons, with the ten largest covering about 1.9%. The sample was peripheral blood. The receptor set was obtained from a woman aged 60-75 years with acute or convalescent COVID-19.

The chain joins TRBV30 to TRBJ2-3, with 11 bases aligning to TRBD2. This CDR3 comprises 16 residues. Germline loops: CDR1 GTSNPN, CDR2 SVGIG (reference sequence). Losses at the gene ends were 0 bases for V and 6 bases for J; bases not matched to a gene: 8. The CDR3 here is CAWSVPLAGARDTQYF. CDR3 DNA sequence: TGTGCCTGGAGTGTACCACTAGCGGGAGCCCGGGATACGCAGTATTTT.

The V gene is TRBV6-1, the J gene TRBJ1-1; 7 bases agree with TRBD1. Per germline, CDR1 MNHNS and CDR2 SASEGT. CDR3 size: 15 residues. V lost 3 bases, J lost 1 base, and 5 bases stayed unmatched. The CDR3 sequence is CASSDRGQSNTEAFF. The CDR3 DNA is TGTGCCAGCAGTGACCGGGGACAGTCGAACACTGAAGCTTTCTTT.